What follows describes a single T cell receptor (beta chain). Its antigen remains undetermined. Base qualities are not at hand, and no much larger clone is one base apart. This record belongs to a study of Ad26.COV2.S vaccination and SARS-CoV-2 variants (dated by TCRdb to about 2021). About the study as a whole: Vaccine-arm donors came from COV1001, a multicentre, randomized, double-blind, placebo-controlled phase I-IIa trial of Ad26.COV2.S in healthy adults. Ad26.COV2.S was administered intramuscularly at a dose of 5x10^10 or 1x10^11 viral particles, either as one shot or as two shots given 56 days apart. Sequencing of the TCRbeta repertoire served to evaluate the specificity and breadth of SARS-CoV-2-reactive T cell receptors following Ad26.COV2.S vaccination. A total of roughly 32 samples were included in the TCR-sequenced set, comprising around 19 Ad26.COV2.S vaccine recipients, 5 placebo recipients and 8 SARS-CoV-2 convalescent individuals. Trial participants were randomized into five groups of five, in which low-dose or high-dose Ad26.COV2.S was given once or twice, or placebo was given on both occasions. Investigators did not know the trial group allocation while performing experiments and assessing outcomes. Findings and caveats that apply to the study as a whole: Higher spike-specific TCR breadth was observed in Ad26.COV2.S recipients than in placebo recipients (P = 0.0014). According to the authors, total T cell responses may have been underestimated by the TCR breadth and depth analyses. Comparable non-spike TCR breadth was observed between vaccine and placebo recipients, consistent with only spike being contained in the vaccine. Comparing responses between vaccine doses or regimens was not something the study was powered to do. After vaccination, spike-specific CD8+ and CD4+ T cell responses were reported to show substantial breadth.

CDR1 and CDR2, per the germline V gene, are SGDLS and YYNGEE. Counted from cysteine to phenylalanine, this CDR3 has 15 amino acids. This entry keeps only the CDR3 DNA: 45 bases, framed from base 1. V sheds 3 bases and J sheds 1 base, leaving 11 bases between their ends. The sample's treatment or condition label, decoded: around 19 received Ad26.COV2.S at low or high dose, single or two shots; about 5 received placebo; per-sample allocation not given. For vaccine and placebo recipients, the sequenced repertoires came from samples collected on day 63 after the first injection. In Cohort 1b, about 25 adults aged 18-55 years were enrolled at a single site in Boston, USA, between 29 July and 7 August 2020. Ad26.COV2.S was a replication-incompetent adenovirus type 26 vector expressing a prefusion-stabilized SARS-CoV-2 spike protein from the original Wuhan strain. The immunoSEQ Assay was the method used to sequence TCRbeta CDR3 regions. After extraction, genomic DNA underwent amplification by bias-controlled multiplex PCR, followed by high-throughput sequencing. The authors' pipeline ran thus. To quantify the absolute abundance of every unique TCRbeta CDR3 region, sequences were collapsed and filtered. T cell fraction was estimated by normalization of TCRbeta template counts to usable DNA, with usable DNA being measured through amplification of reference genes present in all nucleated cells. Repertoire TCRs were annotated as SARS-CoV-2-specific by exact matching of V gene, CDR3 amino acid sequence and J gene to a known reactive TCR set. The reference SARS-CoV-2 TCR set was obtained from MIRA and was filtered for enrichment in COVID-19-positive ImmuneCODE repertoires, whereby public or cross-reactive TCRs were removed. Using the MIRA antigens, annotated TCRs were further analysed by specific ORF or by position within an ORF. Depth was the summed frequency of annotated unique rearrangements, while breadth was defined as annotated unique rearrangements over total unique productive rearrangements. Group comparisons of TCR breadth used two-sided Wilcoxon rank-sum tests. The source is immuneACCESS, and TCRdb retained only in-frame sequences with V and J called. Part of the clones is not carried over; for the studies checked, unresolved V genes explain less than half of this, and the remainder is unexplained. The DNA was the basis for D and trimming; V, J and clone size are from that table. A total of 300,000 to 400,000 clones appear in this sample, about 90% of them only once. The ten largest account for over 5% of the sample.

The sequences come from peripheral blood, collected in a trial of Ad26.COV2.S vaccine versus placebo. The chain is encoded by TRBV9 joined to TRBJ1-3; TRBD1 is a weak D gene call, 5 bases matching. The source is a person between 18 and 59 years old who received the Ad26.COV2.S COVID-19 vaccine or a placebo. The CDR3: CASSEGRLSGNTIYF. The DNA is TGTGCCAGCAGCGAGGGGAGGCTATCTGGAAACACCATATATTTT.